This T cell receptor beta chain was retrieved from a study of vaccination and CD4 T cells after COVID-19. An Oncomine TCR Beta short-read assay was used to sequence the DNA from cultured CD4+ T cells. TCRdb fed the PCR reads into MiXCR, producing one record per CDR3 protein. The sample consists of more than 8,000 distinct CDR3 sequences, about 51% of them appearing once. As for treatment: approximately 10-day PBMC culture with coronavirus spike peptide pools or control peptides (ViraFEST assay). Points on this clonotype: The antigen is not known.

The CDR3 runs to 15 residues. The sequencing sample was made of CD4+ T cells from blood, cultured in vitro. The origin of this receptor is a human donor who had recovered from COVID-19. The chain employs TRBV21-1 and TRBJ1-5; the D segment call TRBD1 is taken from the table without a DNA check. TRBV21-1 corresponds to a pseudogene. CDR3 coding DNA: TGTGCCAGCAGCACGGGGCGTAGGTGCAATCAGCCCCAGCATTTT. Encoded protein: CASSTGRRCNQPQHF.